The subject of this entry is one TCR beta chain. This clone was observed a single time. Its antigen is unknown. No base qualities exist here, and no much larger clone lies one base off it. This entry is derived from a study of blood T cell repertoires in COVID-19 (dated by TCRdb to the early 2020s). Regarding the study in general: Collaborator samples came from the United States, Italy and Spain and covered acute and convalescent phases of COVID-19. Where HLA class I and class II types were available, the types were taken from metadata supplied by the sample provider, not from assay-based typing. The repertoires were released in a freely available public database intended as a resource for research on the immune response to SARS-CoV-2. Sample metadata almost always included a de-identified subject ID, COVID-19 status, age in years and sex. Samples were obtained from the ongoing ImmuneRACE study (first 160 participants) and from some 1,300 subjects provided by 6 global collaborators. The prospective study material was composed of cDNA or gDNA derived from T cells, B-cell-depleted T cells, or PBMCs. The dataset comprised deeply sampled blood TCRbeta repertoires from subjects exposed to, actively infected with, or recovered from COVID-19.

On the study overall, not on this receptor specifically: The amount of clinical and demographic metadata varied by source and participant and was provided uncurated.

Based on the germline V gene, the CDR1 and CDR2 sequences are MGHRA and YSYEKL. The CDR3 has 14 amino acids, counting the end cysteine and phenylalanine. CDR3 DNA is the only sequence kept; it has 42 bases, read in frame from the first base. V and J are truncated by 1 base and 3 bases respectively, leaving an intervening sequence of 10 bases. The immunoSEQ Assay, a bias-controlled multiplex PCR, was used to amplify TCRbeta CDR3 regions from genomic DNA. For the original study's pipeline: The number of nucleated cells in each sample was estimated by amplification of reference gene primers within the assay. Sequence reads were collapsed and filtered to measure the absolute abundance of every unique TCRbeta CDR3 rearrangement. Productive Simpson clonality was computed per sample as the square root of Simpson's diversity index over productive rearrangements. As stored in TCRdb, this immuneACCESS dataset retains in-frame rearrangements with V and J assigned. A fraction of the clones does not appear; measured against another copy, unresolved V genes explain less than half of the discrepancy, and the remainder lacks a known reason. From that table come the V and J calls and clone size; the DNA was used to work out D and trimming. The table for this sample lists about 210,000 clones; less than 90% of them were counted only once. Of the sample, around 4% is held by the ten largest clones.

Enrolling through a virtual design, the prospective study's participants ranged in age from about 18 to 100 years and lived across some 22 United States geographic areas. Cohort assignment in the prospective study relied on participant-reported clinical history from a screening survey and a study questionnaire. Exposed participants had been in contact, within 2 weeks of entering the study, with a person who had a PCR-confirmed or clinician-diagnosed case of COVID-19. In the prospective study, mobile phlebotomists collected whole blood, serum and a nasopharyngeal or oropharyngeal swab from each participant. Prospective study participants could optionally give additional blood draws and questionnaires over an approximately two-month period. Before DNA extraction, prospective study blood samples were shipped either frozen or at room temperature.

The rearrangement combines TRBV4-1 with TRBJ2-7; tentative D gene TRBD2, with 6 bases matching. The sample comprised PBMCs or T cells enriched from blood (not recorded which). This clonotype was obtained from a woman in her thirties who had been exposed to COVID-19. The bases are TGCGCCAGCAGCCAAGGGGACTGGAACTACGAGCAGTACTTC. Its translation is CASSQGDWNYEQYF.